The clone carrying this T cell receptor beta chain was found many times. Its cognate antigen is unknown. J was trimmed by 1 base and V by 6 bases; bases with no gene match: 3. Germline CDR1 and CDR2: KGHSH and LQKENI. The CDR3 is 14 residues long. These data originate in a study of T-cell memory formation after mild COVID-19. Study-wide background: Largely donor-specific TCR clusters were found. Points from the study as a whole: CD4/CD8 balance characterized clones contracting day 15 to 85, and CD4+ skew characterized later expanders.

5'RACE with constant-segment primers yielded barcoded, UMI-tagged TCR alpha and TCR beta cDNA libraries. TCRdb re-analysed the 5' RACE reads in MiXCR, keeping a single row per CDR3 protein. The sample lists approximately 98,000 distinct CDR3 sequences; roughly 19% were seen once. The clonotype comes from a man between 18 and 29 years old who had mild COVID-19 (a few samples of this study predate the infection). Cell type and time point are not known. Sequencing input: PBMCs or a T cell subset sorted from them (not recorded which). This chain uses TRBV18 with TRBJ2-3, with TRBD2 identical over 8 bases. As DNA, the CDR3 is TGTGCCAGCTCTCCAGCGGGGGGCACAGATACGCAGTATTTT. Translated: CASSPAGGTDTQYF.